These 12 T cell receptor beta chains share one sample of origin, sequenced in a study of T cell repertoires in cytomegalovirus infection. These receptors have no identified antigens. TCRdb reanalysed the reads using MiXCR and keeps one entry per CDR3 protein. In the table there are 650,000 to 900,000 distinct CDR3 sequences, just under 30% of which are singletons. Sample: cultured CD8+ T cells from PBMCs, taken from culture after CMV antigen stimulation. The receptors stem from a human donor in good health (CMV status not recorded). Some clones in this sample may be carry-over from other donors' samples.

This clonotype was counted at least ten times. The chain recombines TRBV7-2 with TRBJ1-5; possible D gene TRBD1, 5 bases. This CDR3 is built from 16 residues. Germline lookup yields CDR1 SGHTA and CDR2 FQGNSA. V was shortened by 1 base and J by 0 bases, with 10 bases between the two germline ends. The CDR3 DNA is TGTGCCAGCAGCTTAGTTCGGACAAATAGCAATCAGCCCCAGCATTTT. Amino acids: CASSLVRTNSNQPQHF.

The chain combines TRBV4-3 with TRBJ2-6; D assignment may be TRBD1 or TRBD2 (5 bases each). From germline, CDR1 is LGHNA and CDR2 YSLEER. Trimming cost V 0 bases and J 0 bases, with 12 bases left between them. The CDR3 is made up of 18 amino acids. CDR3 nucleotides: TGCGCCAGCAGCCAAGATGGGACGGGGTTCTCTGGGGCCAACGTCCTGACTTTC. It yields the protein CASSQDGTGFSGANVLTF.

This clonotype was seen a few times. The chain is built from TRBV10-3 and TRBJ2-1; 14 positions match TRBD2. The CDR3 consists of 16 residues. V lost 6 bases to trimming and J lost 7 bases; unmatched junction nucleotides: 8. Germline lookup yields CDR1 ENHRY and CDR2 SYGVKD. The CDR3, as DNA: TGTGCCATCAGCCGACTAGCGGGGGGGTCCGGGAATGAGCAGTTCTTC. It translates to CAISRLAGGSGNEQFF.

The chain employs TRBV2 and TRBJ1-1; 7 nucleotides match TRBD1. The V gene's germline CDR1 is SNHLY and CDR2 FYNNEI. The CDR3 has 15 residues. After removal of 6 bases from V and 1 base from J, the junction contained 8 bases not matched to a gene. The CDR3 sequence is CASRGEGAANTEAFF. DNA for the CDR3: TGTGCCAGCAGGGGGGAGGGGGCCGCGAACACTGAAGCTTTCTTT.

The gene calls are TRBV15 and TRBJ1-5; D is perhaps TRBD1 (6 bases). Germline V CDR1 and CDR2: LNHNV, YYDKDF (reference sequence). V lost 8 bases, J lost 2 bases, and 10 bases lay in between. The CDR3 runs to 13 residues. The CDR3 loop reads CATGAGGNQPQHF. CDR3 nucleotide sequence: TGTGCCACCGGGGCAGGGGGCAATCAGCCCCAGCATTTT.

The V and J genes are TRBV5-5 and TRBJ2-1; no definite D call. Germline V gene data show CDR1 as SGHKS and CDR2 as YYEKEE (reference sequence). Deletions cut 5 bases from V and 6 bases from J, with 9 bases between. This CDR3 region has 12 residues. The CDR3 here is CASSSDPNEQFF. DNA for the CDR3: TGTGCCAGCAGTTCGGACCCCAATGAGCAGTTCTTC.

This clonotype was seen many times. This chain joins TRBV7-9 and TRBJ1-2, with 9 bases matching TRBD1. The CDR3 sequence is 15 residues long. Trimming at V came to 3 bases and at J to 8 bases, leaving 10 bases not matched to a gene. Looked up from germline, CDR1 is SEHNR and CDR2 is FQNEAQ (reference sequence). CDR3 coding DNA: TGTGCCAGCAGCTTGGGGGACAGGGTTGGGGAAGGCTACACCTTC. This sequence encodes CASSLGDRVGEGYTF.

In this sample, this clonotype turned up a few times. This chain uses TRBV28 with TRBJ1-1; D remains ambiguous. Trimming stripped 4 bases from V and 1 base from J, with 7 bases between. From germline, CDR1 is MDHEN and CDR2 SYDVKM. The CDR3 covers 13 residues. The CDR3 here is CASSYNQNTEAFF. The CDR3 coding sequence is TGTGCCAGCAGTTATAATCAGAACACTGAAGCTTTCTTT.

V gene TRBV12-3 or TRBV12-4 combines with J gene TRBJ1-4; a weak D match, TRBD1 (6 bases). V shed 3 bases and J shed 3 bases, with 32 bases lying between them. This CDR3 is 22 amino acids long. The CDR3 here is CASSLGEPPRDILSVPNEKLFF. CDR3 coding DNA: TGTGCCAGCAGTTTGGGGGAGCCCCCGCGGGACATCCTTTCCGTCCCTAATGAAAAACTGTTTTTT.

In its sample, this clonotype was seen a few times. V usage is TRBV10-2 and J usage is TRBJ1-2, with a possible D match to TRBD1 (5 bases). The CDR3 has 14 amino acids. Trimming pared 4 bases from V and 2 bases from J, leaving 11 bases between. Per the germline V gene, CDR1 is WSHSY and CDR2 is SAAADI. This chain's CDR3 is CASSVTRDNYGYTF. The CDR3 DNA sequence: TGCGCCAGCAGTGTTACCCGGGACAACTATGGCTACACCTTC.

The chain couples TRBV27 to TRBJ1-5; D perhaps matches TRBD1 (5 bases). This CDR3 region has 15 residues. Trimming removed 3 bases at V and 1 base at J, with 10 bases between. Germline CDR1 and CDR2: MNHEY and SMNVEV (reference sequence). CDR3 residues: CASSFRGRSNQPQHF. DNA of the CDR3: TGTGCCAGCAGTTTTAGGGGACGGAGCAATCAGCCCCAGCATTTT.

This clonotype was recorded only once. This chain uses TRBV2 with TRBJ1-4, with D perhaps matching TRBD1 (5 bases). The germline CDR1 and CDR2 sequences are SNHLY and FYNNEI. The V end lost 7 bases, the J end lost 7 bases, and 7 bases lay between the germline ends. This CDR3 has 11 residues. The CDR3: CASKRGEKLFF. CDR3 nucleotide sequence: TGTGCCAGCAAGAGGGGTGAAAAACTGTTTTTT.